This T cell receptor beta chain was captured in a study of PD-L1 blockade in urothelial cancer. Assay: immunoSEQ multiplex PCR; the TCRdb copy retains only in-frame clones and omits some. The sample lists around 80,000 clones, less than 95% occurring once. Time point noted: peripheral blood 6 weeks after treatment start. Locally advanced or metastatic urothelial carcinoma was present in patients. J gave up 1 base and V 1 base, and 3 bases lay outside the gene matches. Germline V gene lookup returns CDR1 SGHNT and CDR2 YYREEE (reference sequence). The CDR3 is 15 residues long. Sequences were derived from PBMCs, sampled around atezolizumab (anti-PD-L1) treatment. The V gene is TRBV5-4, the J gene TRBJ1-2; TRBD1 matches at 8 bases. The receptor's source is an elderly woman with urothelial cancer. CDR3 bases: TGTGCCAGCAGCTTGCCGGGACAGGATAACTATGGCTACACCTTC. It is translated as CASSLPGQDNYGYTF.